Sequencing of this TCR beta chain was carried out in a study of T cells after yellow fever vaccination. Study findings and constraints: One caveat is that FACS-sorted repertoires could contain abundant clonotypes contaminating from the bulk population.

TCRdb ran MiXCR on the 5' RACE reads and lists one entry per CDR3 protein. The sample comprises around 250,000 distinct CDR3 sequences, 6.9% of which are singletons, and roughly 0.9% rests with the top ten. This CDR3 spans 14 amino acids. Trimming shortened V by 2 bases and J by 8 bases, and 19 bases separated the two germline ends. Germline CDR1 reads DFQATT; CDR2 reads SNEGSKA (reference sequence). The sample holds many counts of this clonotype. The antigen remains unidentified. This receptor was identified in a man in his thirties or forties who received the YFV17D yellow fever vaccine. The source was CD4+ T cells sorted from PBMCs, collected 15 days after the yellow fever booster vaccination. This chain joins TRBV20-1 and TRBJ2-7, with D perhaps matching TRBD1 (6 bases). The CDR3 nucleotides are TGCAGTGCTAGACTTAGCGCACGGCAGGGGAAGCAGTACTTC. Amino acid sequence: CSARLSARQGKQYF.